Presented here are 32 T cell receptor beta chains from one specimen sequenced in a study of metastatic and nonmetastatic thyroid tumors. No patient had received any treatment before thyroid surgery. TCRdb redid the clone calls on the PCR reads using MiXCR. Among around 42,000 clones listed, about an eighth were seen once. The sample consisted of blood. The receptor set was obtained from a male donor with papillary thyroid cancer or a benign thyroid nodule (not recorded which). Some clones in this sample may be carry-over from other donors' samples.

This clone was observed a handful of times. A much bigger clone sits one base away, suggesting this may be a read error. This sequence joins TRBV20-1 and TRBJ2-7; a weak D match, TRBD2 (6 bases). This CDR3 is built from 13 residues. V lost 8 bases and J 6 bases, leaving 20 bases between the germline ends. Germline V gene sequence: CDR1 DFQATT, CDR2 SNEGSKA (reference sequence). CDR3 residues: CSPRSAGLFEQYF. As DNA, the CDR3 is TGCAGTCCCCGATCGGCGGGATTATTCGAGCAGTACTTC.

Worth noting for this clone: A much bigger clone sits one base away, suggesting this may be a read error. The J gene is TRBJ1-4, the V gene TRBV4-3; tentatively, D is TRBD1 (5 bases). Germline CDR1 reads LGHNA; CDR2 reads YSLEER. CDR3 size: 15 residues. Written as DNA, the CDR3 is TGCGCCAGCAGCCAAGATGGGAGGGGTCGTGAAAGACTGTTTTTT. This encodes CASSQDGRGRERLFF.

This clone occurred many times. This CDR3 reads CASSAGTSGNNEQFF. CDR3 DNA sequence: TGTGCCAGCAGTGCCGGGACTAGCGGAAACAATGAGCAGTTCTTC. The genes are TRBV27 and TRBJ2-1, with TRBD2 matching over 11 bases. With 5 bases clipped from V and 5 bases from J, the junction kept 5 bases outside the gene matches. Germline-derived CDR1 and CDR2 are MNHEY and SMNVEV (reference sequence). CDR3 length: 15 amino acids.

This clone was counted ten times or more. V and J are TRBV5-1 and TRBJ1-2; D is perhaps TRBD1 (5 bases). Per the germline V gene, CDR1 is SGHRS and CDR2 is YFSETQ. V was clipped by 5 bases and J by 3 bases, with 17 bases between them. The CDR3 contains 15 residues. The CDR3: CASSLDSRVYYGYTF. The CDR3 DNA is TGCGCCAGCAGTCTTGACAGCCGCGTCTACTATGGCTACACCTTC. The full variable domain, its missing parts supplied by reference TRBV5-1 and TRBJ1-2, is KAGVTQTPRYLIKTRGQQVTLSCSPISGHRSVSWYQQTPGQGLQFLFEYFSETQRNKGNFPGRFSGRQFSNSRSEMNVSTLELGDSALYLCASSLDSRVYYGYTFGSGTRLTVV.

This clone was observed many times. This sequence joins TRBV11-2 and TRBJ2-2; D is uncertain. Germline assignment: CDR1 SGHAT and CDR2 FQNNGV. The CDR3 contains 17 residues. Trimming stripped 5 bases from V and 0 bases from J, with 16 bases between. In DNA, the CDR3 is TGTGCCAGCAGCCCAGCCTTGGGGTTCGCGAACACCGGGGAGCTGTTTTTT. It yields the protein CASSPALGFANTGELFF.

This clone was detected many times. The CDR3 reads CSVDPGASTDTQYF. The CDR3 DNA follows: TGCAGCGTTGATCCTGGAGCTTCCACAGATACGCAGTATTTT. V is TRBV29-1 and J is TRBJ2-3; D unclear. Deletions cut 3 bases from V and 2 bases from J, with 12 bases between. The germline V gene encodes CDR1 SQVTM and CDR2 ANQGSEA. The CDR3 sequence is 14 residues long.

This clone came up many times. The rearrangement joins TRBV25-1 to TRBJ1-3; D remains ambiguous. The V end was cut by 4 bases, the J end by 4 bases, with 17 bases between. From germline, CDR1 is MGHDK and CDR2 SYGVNS. The CDR3 loop spans 16 amino acids. The CDR3 DNA reads as TGTGCCAGCAGTGGGGTTATTCGGGCATCGGGAAACACCATATATTTT. Its protein product is CASSGVIRASGNTIYF.

This clone has at least ten counts. J is TRBJ2-7 and V is TRBV5-1; TRBD1 is a possible D gene (6 bases). Trimming shortened V by 3 bases and J by 1 base, and 20 bases separated the two germline ends. The CDR3 has 17 residues. Germline CDR1 SGHRS, CDR2 YFSETQ. The CDR3 spells CASSSPKGTLVSYEQYF. CDR3 DNA sequence: TGCGCCAGCAGCTCCCCAAAGGGGACATTAGTTTCCTACGAGCAGTACTTC.

Many counts were recorded for this clone. The chain carries TRBV6-2 or TRBV6-3 and TRBJ2-2, with TRBD2 identical over 9 bases. With V trimmed by 5 bases and J by 5 bases, 9 bases remained unmatched. The CDR3 consists of 16 residues. CDR1 MNHEY and CDR2 SVGEGT come from the germline V gene. DNA for the CDR3: TGTGCCAGCAGTATATGGGCAGCGGGAGGTACCGGGGAGCTGTTTTTT. Residues: CASSIWAAGGTGELFF.

In this sample, this clone turned up a few times. The rearrangement uses TRBV24-1 and TRBJ2-7; D unclear. This CDR3 has 12 residues. Deletions cut 2 bases from V and 3 bases from J, with 4 bases between. Germline CDR1 reads KGHDR; CDR2 reads SFDVKD. Written as DNA, the CDR3 is TGTGCCACCAGTGATTCGGACTACGAGCAGTACTTC. Encoded protein: CATSDSDYEQYF.

This clone was picked up many times. The chain links TRBV20-1 to TRBJ2-7, with 14 nucleotides matching TRBD2. J gave up 0 bases and V 5 bases, and 18 bases lay outside the gene matches. Germline V lookup: CDR1 DFQATT, CDR2 SNEGSKA (reference sequence). The CDR3 is 20 amino acids. In DNA, the CDR3 is TGCAGTGCTCACCCGGGACTAGCGGGAGCCCCCGGCCTAAGCTCCTACGAGCAGTACTTC. The encoded protein is CSAHPGLAGAPGLSSYEQYF.

In this sample, this clone turned up many times. V is TRBV6-1 and J is TRBJ1-2; unclear D gene. V was pared by 6 bases and J by 4 bases, with 18 bases between. This CDR3 spans 15 amino acids. Germline V gives CDR1 MNHNS, CDR2 SASEGT. The CDR3 region has the DNA TGTGCCAGCAGCCTCTCCCACGCGGGGAGCTATGGCTACACCTTC. Its translation: CASSLSHAGSYGYTF.

This clone has ten or more counts. This chain joins TRBV7-8 and TRBJ2-1; TRBD1 is a possible D gene (6 bases). Trimming removed 5 bases from V and 6 bases from J, with 17 bases in between. The CDR3 runs to 15 residues. Germline lookup yields CDR1 SGHVS and CDR2 FQNEAQ. The CDR3 DNA is TGTGCCAGCAGCCTCCTAGGTGGACAGTCCAATGAGCAGTTCTTC. Translated: CASSLLGGQSNEQFF.

This clone is labeled medium-sized. The V call is TRBV6-2 or TRBV6-3, the J call TRBJ1-2; 7 nucleotides line up with TRBD1. The germline CDR1 and CDR2 sequences are MNHEY and SVGEGT. V lost 6 bases to trimming and J lost 14 bases; unmatched junction nucleotides: 18. The CDR3 length is 14 residues. The CDR3: CASSHAGTATATTF. Written as DNA, the CDR3 is TGTGCCAGCAGCCACGCCGGGACAGCAACGGCCACTACCTTC.

This clone was detected many times. At one boundary the junction diverges from the germline segment, which might be a read error. This sequence joins TRBV19 and TRBJ1-5, with 12 positions matching TRBD1. The CDR3 has 14 residues. Germline V lookup: CDR1 LNHDA, CDR2 SQIVND (reference sequence). Here the CDR3 reads CASSGTGGKQPQHF. CDR3 nucleotide sequence: TGTGCCAGTAGTGGGACAGGGGGCAAACAGCCCCAGCATTTT.

This clone was counted at least ten times. The V and J genes are TRBV6-1 and TRBJ2-5, with TRBD1 matching over 7 bases. V shed 5 bases, J shed 0 bases, and the junction held 6 bases outside the gene matches. CDR1 MNHNS and CDR2 SASEGT come from the germline V gene. This CDR3 spans 15 amino acids. CDR3 bases: TGTGCCAGCAGTCCCCGGACAGGCGACCAAGAGACCCAGTACTTC. Translating gives CASSPRTGDQETQYF.

This clone was recorded many times. The V gene is TRBV5-1, the J gene TRBJ2-3, with 7 bases fitting TRBD1. Trimming removed 0 bases from V and 6 bases from J; junction bases left unmatched: 4. This CDR3 has 14 residues. Germline V CDR1 and CDR2: SGHRS, YFSETQ. CDR3 in DNA: TGCGCCAGCAGCTTGGGCGACAGGGAGGATACGCAGTATTTT. This sequence encodes CASSLGDREDTQYF.

Comments on this clone: At one end the junction does not follow the germline gene, possibly because of a read error. The V call is TRBV28, the J call TRBJ1-1, with a tentative D call TRBD1 (6 bases). Germline V gene sequence: CDR1 MDHEN, CDR2 SYDVKM. The CDR3 is 14 amino acids. The CDR3 here is CANSLRGANTKAFF. The CDR3 DNA sequence: TGTGCCAACAGTTTAAGGGGGGCGAACACTAAAGCTTTCTTT.

This chain joins TRBV6-1 and TRBJ2-2; tentative D call: TRBD1 (6 bases). V was shortened by 7 bases and J by 5 bases, with 11 bases between the two germline ends. This CDR3 has 13 residues. Germline V gene data show CDR1 as MNHNS and CDR2 as SASEGT. This chain's CDR3 is CASNRGWTGELFF. CDR3 bases: TGTGCCAGCAATAGGGGGTGGACCGGGGAGCTGTTTTTT.

This clone was counted at least ten times. The CDR3 reads CAWSVQGQGQQYF. Here the CDR3 DNA reads TGTGCCTGGAGTGTACAGGGACAGGGGCAGCAGTACTTC. V is TRBV30 and J is TRBJ2-7, with 10 bases aligning to TRBD1. V was pared by 0 bases and J by 8 bases, with 4 bases of the junction left unmatched. Germline lookup yields CDR1 GTSNPN and CDR2 SVGIG (reference sequence). The length of the CDR3 is 13 residues.

The chain combines TRBV12-3 or TRBV12-4 with TRBJ1-2; the match to TRBD1 covers 11 bases. CDR3 length: 16 residues. Trimming cost V 3 bases and J 7 bases; bases outside gene matches: 10. CDR3 loop: CASSLSWTGGRSGYTF. In DNA, the CDR3 is TGTGCCAGCAGTTTGTCCTGGACAGGGGGCAGGAGTGGCTACACCTTC.

This clone was observed many times. This chain uses TRBV28 with TRBJ1-3; D is ambiguous. CDR3 length: 15 residues. V dropped 6 bases and J dropped 0 bases, with 12 bases sitting between them. Germline V lookup: CDR1 MDHEN, CDR2 SYDVKM. In DNA, the CDR3 is TGTGCCAGCAGGATTGACCGAAACTCTGGAAACACCATATATTTT. This codes for CASRIDRNSGNTIYF.

Ten or more counts support this clone. The chain uses TRBV6-1 and TRBJ2-1, with D perhaps being TRBD1 or TRBD2 (5 bases each). This CDR3 is 14 amino acids long. CDR1 is MNHNS and CDR2 is SASEGT in the germline V gene. V lost 0 bases and J lost 8, with 11 bases in between. Here the CDR3 reads CASSEAGAQYEQFF. CDR3 DNA: TGTGCCAGCAGTGAAGCCGGGGCTCAATATGAGCAGTTCTTC.

This clone appeared a few times. In nucleotides, the CDR3 is TGTGCCAGCAGATCTATGTTCCAGGTGCCCTCCTACGAGCAGTACTTC. Protein product: CASRSMFQVPSYEQYF. This sequence joins TRBV28 and TRBJ2-7; D unclear. Trimming cost V 6 bases and J 0 bases, with 18 bases left between them. Germline assignment: CDR1 MDHEN and CDR2 SYDVKM. This CDR3 has 16 amino acids. The full variable domain, with the rest looked up from reference TRBV28 and TRBJ2-7, is DVKVTQSSRYLVKRTGEKVFLECVQDMDHENMFWYRQDPGLGLRLIYFSYDVKMKEKGDIPEGYSVSREKKERFSLILESASTNQTSMYLCASRSMFQVPSYEQYFGPGTRLTVT.

This clone has more than one count but fewer than ten. The chain employs TRBV6-1 and TRBJ2-1, with 10 bases matching TRBD2. V was pared by 4 bases and J by 3 bases, with 3 bases of the junction left unmatched. Germline assignment: CDR1 MNHNS and CDR2 SASEGT. CDR3 size: 15 residues. CDR3 nucleotides: TGTGCCAGCAGTGTGGGACTAGCGAACTACAATGAGCAGTTCTTC. Protein: CASSVGLANYNEQFF.

This clone has at least ten counts. V is TRBV28 and J is TRBJ2-5; the D gene is possibly TRBD2 (5 bases). The V gene lost 7 bases and the J gene lost 0 bases, with 15 bases spanning the gap. The CDR3 runs 15 residues. CDR1 and CDR2 (germline): MDHEN, SYDVKM. The CDR3 spells CASNGEGWYQETQYF. The DNA of the CDR3 is TGTGCCAGCAACGGAGAGGGATGGTACCAAGAGACCCAGTACTTC. Based on the CDR3 plus reference TRBV28 and TRBJ2-5, the full variable domain is DVKVTQSSRYLVKRTGEKVFLECVQDMDHENMFWYRQDPGLGLRLIYFSYDVKMKEKGDIPEGYSVSREKKERFSLILESASTNQTSMYLCASNGEGWYQETQYFGPGTRLLVL.

Comment on this clone: One end of the junction does not line up with germline, which may come from a read error. The chain has TRBV28 and TRBJ2-7, with D unclear. Per germline, CDR1 MDHEN and CDR2 SYDVKM. CDR3 length equals 12 residues. CDR3 residues: CASSFQNYEQYF. DNA of the CDR3: TGTGCCAGCAGTTTCCAGAACTACGAGCAGTACTTT. Supplemented by reference TRBV28 and TRBJ2-7, the full variable domain reads DVKVTQSSRYLVKRTGEKVFLECVQDMDHENMFWYRQDPGLGLRLIYFSYDVKMKEKGDIPEGYSVSREKKERFSLILESASTNQTSMYLCASSFQNYEQYFGPGTRLTVT.

This clone was recorded at least ten times. The rearrangement uses TRBV28 and TRBJ1-2, with 10 bases lining up with TRBD1. The CDR3 runs to 15 residues. The ends lost 2 bases at V and 5 bases at J; junction bases unmatched: 5. Germline CDR1 reads MDHEN; CDR2 reads SYDVKM. Here the CDR3 reads CASSLLAGQGYGYTF. The CDR3 DNA sequence: TGTGCCAGCAGTTTACTCGCGGGACAGGGGTATGGCTACACCTTC.

Many counts were recorded for this clone. The chain couples TRBV20-1 to TRBJ1-6; D uncertain. Germline values: CDR1 DFQATT, CDR2 SNEGSKA (reference sequence). The germline V and J ends were trimmed by 3 bases and 0 bases, with 9 bases remaining between them. The CDR3 runs 15 residues. CDR3: CSASGPSSYNSPLHF. For the CDR3, the DNA is TGCAGTGCTAGTGGACCAAGCTCCTATAATTCACCCCTCCACTTT.

This clone was observed a handful of times. A junction boundary mismatches the germline segment, possibly from a read error. The V gene is TRBV6-2 or TRBV6-3, the J gene TRBJ2-6, with TRBD1 identical over 8 bases. Per germline, CDR1 MNHEY and CDR2 SVGEGT. The CDR3 runs to 18 residues. The CDR3 sequence: CASSDSDRGLSGANVLTF. The CDR3 DNA reads as TGTGCCAGCAGTGACTCCGACAGGGGCCTCTCTGGGGCCAACGTCCTGACTTTC.

In this sample, this clone turned up many times. The chain joins TRBV24-1 to TRBJ1-2, with D hard to call. V dropped 4 bases and J dropped 8 bases, with 7 bases sitting between them. CDR1 KGHDR and CDR2 SFDVKD come from the germline V gene. This CDR3 has 11 residues. The CDR3 protein is CATSDGEGYTF. CDR3 DNA: TGTGCCACCAGTGACGGGGAGGGCTACACCTTC.

There are many counts of this clone. This chain connects TRBV2 to TRBJ2-2; perhaps TRBD1 as D (6 bases). Germline V gives CDR1 SNHLY, CDR2 FYNNEI. This CDR3 contains 15 residues. Trimming cost V 4 bases and J 2 bases, with 11 bases left between them. The DNA for the CDR3 is TGTGCCAGCAGTGTCAGGGGTCCAAACACCGGGGAGCTGTTTTTT. Protein: CASSVRGPNTGELFF.